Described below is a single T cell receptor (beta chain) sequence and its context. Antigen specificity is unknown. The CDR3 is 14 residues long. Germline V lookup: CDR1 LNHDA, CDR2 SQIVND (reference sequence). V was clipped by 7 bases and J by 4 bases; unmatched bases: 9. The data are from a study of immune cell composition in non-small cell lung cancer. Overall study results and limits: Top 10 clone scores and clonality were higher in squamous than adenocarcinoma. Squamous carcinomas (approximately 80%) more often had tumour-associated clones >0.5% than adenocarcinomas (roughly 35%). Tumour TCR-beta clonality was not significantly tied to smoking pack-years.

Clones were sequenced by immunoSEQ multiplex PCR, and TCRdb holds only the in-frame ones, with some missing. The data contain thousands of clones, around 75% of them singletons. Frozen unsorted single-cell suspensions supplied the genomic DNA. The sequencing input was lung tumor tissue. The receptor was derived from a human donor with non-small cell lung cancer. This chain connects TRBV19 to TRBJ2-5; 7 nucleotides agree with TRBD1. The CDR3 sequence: CASMKGPGGETQYF. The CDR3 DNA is TGTGCCAGTATGAAGGGGCCAGGGGGAGAGACCCAGTACTTC.